A single sample is the source of the 26 T cell receptor beta chains below, sequenced in a study of blood T cells in healthy people across ages. Alongside a J-beta primer mix, a sample-barcoded 5' primer served in a second PCR lasting about 7 to 11 cycles. Via MiXCR, TCRdb re-called the 5' RACE reads, giving one row per CDR3 protein. The sample holds 1.6 million or so distinct CDR3 sequences; about 31% are singletons and the top ten take about 11%. The sample comprised blood. The receptors shown here come from a woman in her thirties in good health.

The table lists this clonotype with a few counts. The rearrangement links TRBV28 to TRBJ2-1, with 13 bases matching TRBD2. J was trimmed by 5 bases and V by 5 bases; bases with no gene match: 6. Germline V gene lookup returns CDR1 MDHEN and CDR2 SYDVKM. The CDR3 has 16 residues. CDR3 in DNA: TGTGCCAGCAGTCCAGCCGGACTAGCGGGAGACAATGAGCAGTTCTTC. Its translation: CASSPAGLAGDNEQFF.

The chain combines TRBV7-9 with TRBJ2-7; 7 bases agree with TRBD2. Germline V gene sequence: CDR1 SEHNR, CDR2 FQNEAQ (reference sequence). The CDR3 runs to 14 residues. V dropped 7 bases and J dropped 0; count of bases not matched to a gene: 6. The chain's CDR3 is CASTGEGASYEQYF. CDR3 coding DNA: TGTGCCAGCACTGGGGAGGGAGCCTCCTACGAGCAGTACTTC.

This clonotype came up a few times. This chain connects TRBV11-2 to TRBJ2-5, with TRBD1 identical over 7 bases. The germline CDR1 and CDR2 sequences are SGHAT and FQNNGV. The V and J ends lost 5 bases and 1 base, in that order; junction bases with no gene match: 7. This CDR3 has 15 residues. CDR3 protein: CASSGQGTAQETQYF. The CDR3 DNA is TGTGCCAGCAGCGGACAAGGGACAGCCCAAGAGACCCAGTACTTC. Filled out from reference TRBV11-2 and TRBJ2-5, the complete variable domain reads EAGVAQSPRYKIIEKRQSVAFWCNPISGHATLYWYQQILGQGPKLLIQFQNNGVVDDSQLPKDRFSAERLKGVDSTLKIQPAKLEDSAVYLCASSGQGTAQETQYFGPGTRLLVL.

This clonotype was seen at least ten times. This sequence joins TRBV4-1 and TRBJ2-1, with 12 nucleotides matching TRBD2. The junction had 2 bases not matched to a gene; V was cut back by 4 bases and J by 4 bases. The CDR3 runs 15 residues. Germline V CDR1 and CDR2: MGHRA, YSYEKL. The CDR3 protein is CASSPSGRVYNEQFF. In DNA, the CDR3 is TGCGCCAGCAGCCCTAGCGGGAGGGTTTACAATGAGCAGTTCTTC.

The chain has TRBV20-1 and TRBJ1-2; D gene ambiguous. From germline, CDR1 is DFQATT and CDR2 SNEGSKA (reference sequence). V was pared by 0 bases and J by 0 bases, with 11 bases between. The CDR3 is made up of 15 amino acids. CDR3 in DNA: TGCAGTGCTAGAGAGTTGGAGTTTACTAACTATGGCTACACCTTC. Residues: CSARELEFTNYGYTF.

This clonotype was detected once. V is TRBV6-6 and J is TRBJ2-2; D is unresolved. CDR3 size: 14 residues. V was shortened by 6 bases and J by 4 bases, with 12 bases between the two germline ends. Germline V CDR1 and CDR2: MNHNY, SVGAGI (reference sequence). CDR3 protein: CASRTHQTTGELFF. The CDR3 DNA follows: TGTGCCAGCAGGACCCACCAAACCACCGGGGAGCTGTTTTTT.

The chain combines TRBV20-1 with TRBJ2-1; 12 positions match TRBD2. Per germline, CDR1 DFQATT and CDR2 SNEGSKA (reference sequence). CDR3 length equals 19 residues. The trim removed 1 base at V and 1 base at J, leaving 11 bases unmatched. This CDR3 reads CSARAPGTSGLLSYNEQFF. The CDR3 DNA follows: TGCAGTGCTAGAGCACCCGGGACTAGCGGGCTGCTTTCCTACAATGAGCAGTTCTTC.

This clonotype has just a few counts. The chain recombines TRBV9 with TRBJ2-7; D possibly corresponds to TRBD1 (6 bases). This CDR3 is 14 amino acids long. Germline V lookup: CDR1 SGDLS, CDR2 YYNGEE. V dropped 7 bases and J dropped 5 bases, with 19 bases sitting between them. CDR3 protein: CASASSSQGHEQYF. In DNA, the CDR3 is TGTGCCAGCGCCTCGTCCTCCCAGGGGCACGAGCAGTACTTC.

This clonotype was detected only a few times. In DNA form, the CDR3 reads TGTGCCAGCAATCTGAGGGGATACAATGAGCAGTTCTTC. Amino acids: CASNLRGYNEQFF. The V call is TRBV27, the J call TRBJ2-1, with D perhaps matching TRBD1 or TRBD2 (5 bases each). The CDR3 is 13 amino acids. V was trimmed by 7 bases and J by 4 bases, leaving 11 bases between them. Germline V CDR1 and CDR2: MNHEY, SMNVEV (reference sequence).

This clonotype was counted a single time. The rearrangement links TRBV11-3 to TRBJ2-1; 10 bases fit TRBD2. CDR1 and CDR2 from the germline V gene are SGHNT and YENEEA. The CDR3 spans 14 residues. V trimming: 2 bases; J trimming: 8 bases; junction bases outside the gene matches: 3. The CDR3 nucleotides are TGTGCCAGCAGCTTAATGAGCGGGAGGGATGAGCAGTTCTTC. Its translation: CASSLMSGRDEQFF. Filled out from reference TRBV11-3 and TRBJ2-1, the complete variable domain reads EAGVVQSPRYKIIEKKQPVAFWCNPISGHNTLYWYLQNLGQGPELLIRYENEEAVDDSQLPKDRFSAERLKGVDSTLKIQPAELGDSAVYLCASSLMSGRDEQFFGPGTRLTVL.

In the case of this clonotype: An end of the junction differs from the germline gene, which may be a read error. This chain links TRBV12-3 or TRBV12-4 with TRBJ2-3, with D possibly called TRBD1 or TRBD2 (5 bases each). This CDR3 spans 13 amino acids. The CDR3 loop reads CASRGESLYTQYF. DNA of the CDR3: TGTGCCAGCAGGGGGGAGAGCCTATATACGCAATATTTT.

In its sample, this clonotype was seen a few times. An end of the junction does not agree with germline; a read error may underlie this. The chain carries TRBV5-1 and TRBJ2-3; D uncertain. Germline V CDR1 and CDR2: SGHRS, YFSETQ. The CDR3 contains 14 residues. CDR3 in DNA: TGCGCCAACAGCTTGGGCGAATACACAGATACGCAGTATTTT. Its translation: CANSLGEYTDTQYF.

In this sample, this clonotype turned up a few times. The DNA for the CDR3 is TGTGCCAGCAGCACCTACAGGGGGCCGACTGGAGAGACCCAGTACTTC. Translated, it gives CASSTYRGPTGETQYF. The V gene is TRBV7-9, the J gene TRBJ2-5, with 9 bases matching TRBD1. Per the germline V gene, CDR1 is SEHNR and CDR2 is FQNEAQ (reference sequence). Trimming removed 5 bases from V and 4 bases from J; junction bases left unmatched: 11. The CDR3 has 16 residues.

This clonotype appeared many times. The chain has TRBV11-2 and TRBJ2-7; D unresolved. Deletions cut 0 bases from V and 5 bases from J, with 5 bases between. CDR3 size: 12 residues. The germline gives CDR1 SGHAT, CDR2 FQNNGV. The CDR3 here is CASSLESHEQYF. CDR3 nucleotide sequence: TGTGCCAGCAGCTTAGAATCCCACGAGCAGTACTTC.

The sample holds one count of this clonotype. A read error may produce the germline difference seen at one junction end. The chain joins TRBV15 to TRBJ1-4; D unclear. Germline lookup yields CDR1 LNHNV and CDR2 YYDKDF (reference sequence). The CDR3 has 16 amino acids. The CDR3 region is CATSRGRSTTNGKLFF. The CDR3 nucleotides are TGTGCCACCAGCCGCGGACGTAGTACAACTAATGGAAAACTGTTTTTT.

CDR3 in amino acids: CASRTDRGPRAETQYF. The CDR3 DNA is TGTGCCAGCAGGACCGACAGGGGCCCCCGGGCGGAGACCCAGTACTTC. J is TRBJ2-7 and V is TRBV12-3 or TRBV12-4, with 8 bases fitting TRBD1. The DNA end favors TRBJ2-5, so the J call may be wrong. This CDR3 has 16 residues.

This clonotype was counted at least ten times. J is TRBJ1-1 and V is TRBV7-9; D is ambiguous. The length of the CDR3 is 15 residues. The V end was cut by 0 bases, the J end by 1 base, with 9 bases between. Germline V gives CDR1 SEHNR, CDR2 FQNEAQ (reference sequence). The CDR3 DNA is TGTGCCAGCAGCTTAGCGGGTACCGAGAACACTGAAGCTTTCTTT. Its translation is CASSLAGTENTEAFF.

This chain links TRBV9 with TRBJ1-1; D is ambiguous. The CDR3 spans 14 residues. In germline, CDR1 is SGDLS, CDR2 YYNGEE. Trimming took 4 bases from V and 1 from J, leaving 11 bases between them. CDR3 sequence reads: CASSLDPWNTEAFF. DNA of the CDR3: TGTGCCAGCAGCCTGGATCCGTGGAACACTGAAGCTTTCTTT.

The chain has TRBV7-2 and TRBJ1-4; D is undetermined. Germline CDR1 and CDR2: SGHTA and FQGNSA. This CDR3 has 14 residues. V was shortened by 5 bases and J by 5 bases, with 12 bases between the two germline ends. The CDR3 sequence: CASSPRTQNEKLFF. The DNA of the CDR3 is TGTGCCAGCAGCCCCCGAACGCAGAATGAAAAACTGTTTTTT. Supplemented by reference TRBV7-2 and TRBJ1-4, the full variable domain reads GAGVSQSPSNKVTEKGKDVELRCDPISGHTALYWYRQSLGQGLEFLIYFQGNSAPDKSGLPSDRFSAERTGGSVSTLTIQRTQQEDSAVYLCASSPRTQNEKLFFGSGTQLSVL.

This clonotype was picked up many times. The V and J genes are TRBV12-3 or TRBV12-4 and TRBJ2-7, with D perhaps matching TRBD1 (5 bases). The CDR3 sequence is 15 residues long. Between the trimmed V and J ends, which lost 5 bases and 5 bases, there was a span of 19 bases. The CDR3 DNA sequence: TGTGCCAGCAGTACCCGACAGATCAGTTGGAACGAGCAGTACTTC. As protein: CASSTRQISWNEQYF.

In its sample, this clonotype was seen a few times. The chain uses TRBV7-9 and TRBJ1-1; 7 positions match TRBD1. Germline CDR1 reads SEHNR; CDR2 reads FQNEAQ (reference sequence). The CDR3 totals 14 residues. Trimming removed 5 bases from V and 4 bases from J; junction bases left unmatched: 7. The CDR3 sequence: CASSVQGMVTEAFF. The CDR3 region has the DNA TGTGCCAGCAGCGTACAGGGGATGGTCACTGAAGCTTTCTTT. The entire variable domain, with the rest obtained from reference TRBV7-9 and TRBJ1-1, is as follows: DTGVSQNPRHKITKRGQNVTFRCDPISEHNRLYWYRQTLGQGPEFLTYFQNEAQLEKSRLLSDRFSAERPKGSFSTLEIQRTEQGDSAMYLCASSVQGMVTEAFFGQGTRLTVV.

The J gene is TRBJ2-5, the V gene TRBV7-6, with D unresolved. V was clipped by 6 bases and J by 3 bases, with 14 bases between them. Germline CDR1 SGHVS, CDR2 FNYEAQ. CDR3 size: 14 residues. In DNA, the CDR3 is TGTGCCAGCAGTAAAGAGCGCCTAGAAGAGACCCAGTACTTC. As protein: CASSKERLEETQYF.

This clonotype was detected ten times or more. The chain recombines TRBV20-1 with TRBJ1-2; D not certain. The germline gives CDR1 DFQATT, CDR2 SNEGSKA (reference sequence). The CDR3 runs 13 residues. V dropped 0 bases and J dropped 4 bases, with 9 bases sitting between them. The CDR3 nucleotides are TGCAGTGCTAGAGATCCAGCTACCTATGGCTACACCTTC. Amino acids: CSARDPATYGYTF.

The V gene is TRBV7-3, the J gene TRBJ2-5; 12 bases fit TRBD2. V lost 7 bases to trimming and J lost 11 bases; unmatched junction nucleotides: 8. In germline, CDR1 is SGHTA, CDR2 FQGTGA. The CDR3 length is 13 residues. CDR3 sequence reads: CASKLGLAGPQYF. Written as DNA, the CDR3 is TGTGCCAGCAAACTAGGACTAGCGGGACCTCAGTACTTC.

In this sample, this clonotype turned up a few times. The chain is built from TRBV20-1 and TRBJ1-1; D might be TRBD1 (5 bases). The germline V and J ends were trimmed by 0 bases and 6 bases, with 11 bases remaining between them. The CDR3 length is 13 residues. The V gene's germline CDR1 is DFQATT and CDR2 SNEGSKA (reference sequence). The CDR3 DNA is TGCAGTGCTAGAGAACCGGGGGTCCCTGAAGCTTTCTTT. Protein sequence: CSAREPGVPEAFF.

The rearrangement uses TRBV28 and TRBJ2-1; TRBD1 might be the D (7 bases). V was trimmed by 6 bases and J by 4 bases, leaving 19 bases between them. This CDR3 contains 16 residues. The germline CDR1 and CDR2 sequences are MDHEN and SYDVKM. The CDR3 loop reads CASSLRGVPLYNEQFF. CDR3 coding DNA: TGTGCCAGCAGCCTCAGGGGGGTGCCCCTTTACAATGAGCAGTTCTTC.